Below, one T cell receptor (beta chain) is given with its context. The data are from a study of blood T cell repertoires in COVID-19. From germline, CDR1 is LNHNV and CDR2 YYDKDF (reference sequence). V shed 0 bases and J 2 bases; nucleotides not matched to a gene: 3. CDR3 length: 16 residues. Original analysis: Reference gene primer amplification in the assay estimated nucleated cell counts. TCRdb's table, derived via immunoSEQ multiplex PCR, lists solely in-frame clones and lacks some. From that table come the V and J calls and clone size; the DNA was used to work out D and trimming. The sample records tens of thousands of clones, about three quarters being singletons.

The clonotype originates from a woman of 80 years or more with active or convalescent COVID-19. This rearrangement joins TRBV15 to TRBJ2-3, with 9 bases identical to TRBD2. The material sequenced was peripheral blood. CDR3 residues: CATSRDIAGVTDTQYF. The DNA of the CDR3 is TGTGCCACCAGCAGAGACATAGCGGGGGTCACAGATACGCAGTATTTT.